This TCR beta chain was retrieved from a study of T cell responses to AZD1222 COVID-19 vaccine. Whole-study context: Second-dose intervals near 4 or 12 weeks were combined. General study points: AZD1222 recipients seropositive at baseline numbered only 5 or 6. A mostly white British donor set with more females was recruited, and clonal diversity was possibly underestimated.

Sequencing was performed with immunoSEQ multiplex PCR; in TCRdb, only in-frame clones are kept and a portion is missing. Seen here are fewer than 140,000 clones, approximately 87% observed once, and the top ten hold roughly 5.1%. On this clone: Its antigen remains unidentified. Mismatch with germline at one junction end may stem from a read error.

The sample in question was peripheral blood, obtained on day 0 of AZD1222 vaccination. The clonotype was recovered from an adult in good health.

The CDR3 sequence is CASSEASGAFF. Here the CDR3 DNA reads TGTGCCAGCAGCGAAGCCTCGGGCGCTTTCTTT. The rearrangement joins TRBV6-1 to TRBJ1-1; unclear D gene. Germline lookup yields CDR1 MNHNS and CDR2 SASEGT. CDR3 length: 11 amino acids.